This TCR beta chain came from a study of blood T cell repertoires in COVID-19. CDR1 LGHDT and CDR2 YNNKEL come from the germline V gene (reference sequence). Trimming took off 0 bases at V and 7 bases at J, with 7 bases between the two ends. This CDR3 has 13 amino acids. This clone was detected only a few times. In the original analysis: Estimation of nucleated cell counts relied on the amplification of reference gene primers. Generated by immunoSEQ multiplex PCR, the TCRdb table keeps only in-frame clones and is missing some. The V and J calls and the clone size are those of that table, but D and trimming were determined from the DNA. Among 300,000 to 450,000 clones listed, about nine tenths were seen once.

Specimen: PBMCs or T cells enriched from blood (not recorded which). The sequence came from a woman between 25 and 40 years old who had been exposed to COVID-19. This chain links TRBV3-1 (or the pseudogene TRBV3-2) with TRBJ1-5, with D unclear. CDR3 nucleotide sequence: TGTGCCAGCAGCCAAGATAGGAGACAGCCCCAGCATTTT. It codes for CASSQDRRQPQHF.